This TCR beta chain was identified during a study of breast tumors, draining lymph nodes, adjacent tissues. Broader study findings: Tumor repertoires ranked between lymph nodes and nontumor tissue in diversity, with V and J gene preferences. Compared with basal-like, luminal-like tumors shared significantly more repertoire with nontumor tissue. That most tumor T cells come from lymph nodes remained unproven.

V was trimmed by 2 bases and J by 6 bases, leaving 10 bases between them. The CDR3 totals 13 residues. Germline CDR1 and CDR2: SGHTA and FQGNSA. Axillary draining lymph nodes of breast cancer patients supplied the node samples. TCRdb itself ran the multiplex PCR reads through MiXCR, one entry per CDR3 protein. The repertoire has 180,000 or so distinct CDR3 sequences, 31% of them found once; the top ten carry roughly 4.3%. Ten or more counts support this clonotype. Its antigen is as yet unknown. The sequenced sample consisted of axillary lymph node tissue. The receptor was derived from a female donor with breast cancer. Some clones in this sample may be carry-over from other donors' samples. The chain is built from TRBV7-2 and TRBJ1-2; D may be TRBD1 (6 bases). The CDR3 nucleotides read TGTGCCAGCAGCTTACCAGGGGCGGATGGCTACACCTTC. It yields the protein CASSLPGADGYTF. Using reference TRBV7-2 and TRBJ1-2 for the parts outside the CDR3, the full variable domain is GAGVSQSPSNKVTEKGKDVELRCDPISGHTALYWYRQSLGQGLEFLIYFQGNSAPDKSGLPSDRFSAERTGGSVSTLTIQRTQQEDSAVYLCASSLPGADGYTFGSGTRLTVV.